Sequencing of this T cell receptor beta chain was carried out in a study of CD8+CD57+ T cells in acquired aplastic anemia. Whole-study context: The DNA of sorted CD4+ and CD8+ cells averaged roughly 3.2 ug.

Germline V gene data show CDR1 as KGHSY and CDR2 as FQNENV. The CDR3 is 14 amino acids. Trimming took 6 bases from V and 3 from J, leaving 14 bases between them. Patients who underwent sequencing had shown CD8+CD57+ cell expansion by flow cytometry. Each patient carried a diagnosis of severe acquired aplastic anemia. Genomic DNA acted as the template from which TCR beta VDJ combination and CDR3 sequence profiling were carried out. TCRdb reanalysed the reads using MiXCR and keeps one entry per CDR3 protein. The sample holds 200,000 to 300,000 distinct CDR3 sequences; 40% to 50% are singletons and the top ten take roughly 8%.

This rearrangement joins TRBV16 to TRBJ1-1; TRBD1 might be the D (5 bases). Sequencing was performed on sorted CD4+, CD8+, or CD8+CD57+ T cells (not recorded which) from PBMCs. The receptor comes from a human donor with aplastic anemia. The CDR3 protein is CASSLIVGDTEAFF. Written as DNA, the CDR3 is TGTGCCAGCAGTTTAATCGTAGGGGACACTGAAGCTTTCTTT.